What follows describes a single T cell receptor (beta chain). Its antigen is undetermined. Trimming shortened V by 6 bases and J by 0 bases, and 9 bases separated the two germline ends. The CDR3 consists of 14 residues. Per germline, CDR1 SQVTM and CDR2 ANQGSEA. The source of the sample is a study of PD-1 blockade in mismatch repair-deficient tumors. General study points: Tumor-resident clones, often undetectable pretreatment in blood, expanded then contracted after pembrolizumab.

Only in-frame clones appear in the TCRdb table, and some are missing; sequencing was by immunoSEQ multiplex PCR. Among some 120,000 clones listed, about 88% were seen once. The sample in question was peripheral blood, obtained 44 weeks after starting pembrolizumab. This clonotype was obtained from an adult with mismatch repair-deficient cancer. The rearrangement uses TRBV29-1 and TRBJ2-6; D unclear. The CDR3 sequence: CSVFPGSGANVLTF. The CDR3, as DNA: TGCAGCGTGTTCCCCGGCTCTGGGGCCAACGTCCTGACTTTC. Full variable domain (remainder filled in from reference TRBV29-1 and TRBJ2-6): SAVISQKPSRDICQRGTSLTIQCQVDSQVTMMFWYRQQPGQSLTLIATANQGSEATYESGFVIDKFPISRPNLTFSTLTVSNMSPEDSSIYLCSVFPGSGANVLTFGAGSRLTVL.